The 7 T cell receptor beta chains below were found in one sample sequenced in a study of metastatic and nonmetastatic thyroid tumors (dated by TCRdb to the early 2020s). The library was produced with PCR. TCRdb shows the sequencer as Illumina HiSeq 4000. TCRdb trimmed public reads at Q25 via fastp, called clones via MiXCR and kept in-frame beta chains. The sample data list about 18,000 clones, and just under 30% of these were observed just once. Jointly, the top ten make up around 27% of the sample. Before undergoing thyroid surgery, none of the patients had been given any kind of treatment. The sample consisted of tumor tissue. All receptors come from a male donor with papillary thyroid cancer or a benign thyroid nodule (not recorded which). Some clones in this sample may be carry-over from other donors' samples.

A remark on this clone: The germline gene is not matched at one end of the junction; a read error may be the cause. The J gene is TRBJ2-1, the V gene TRBV13; D is possibly TRBD2 (5 bases). The CDR3 runs 17 residues. Germline CDR1 is PRHDT and CDR2 is FYEKMQ (reference sequence). The CDR3 protein is CASSGRGPHSDYNAQFF. CDR3 bases: TGTGCCAGCAGCGGGAGAGGCCCCCATAGCGACTACAATGCGCAGTTCTTC.

The chain couples TRBV5-1 to TRBJ2-5; TRBD2 agrees at 14 bases. The CDR3 contains 18 residues. Germline V gene sequence: CDR1 SGHRS, CDR2 YFSETQ. J gave up 3 bases and V 4 bases, and 11 bases lay outside the gene matches. The CDR3 DNA is TGCGCCAGCAGCATAGGACTAGCGGGAGGTGTTGGGAAAGAGACCCAGTACTTC. This gives the protein CASSIGLAGGVGKETQYF.

The chain carries TRBV20-1 and TRBJ1-5; D is perhaps TRBD1 (6 bases). This CDR3 contains 18 residues. With 0 bases removed from V and 5 bases from J, the gap between germline ends came to 23 bases. Germline V CDR1 and CDR2: DFQATT, SNEGSKA (reference sequence). The CDR3 region has the DNA TGCAGTGCTAGAGATCCCTATTCGGGGGGCCGTTTCCATCAGCCCCAGCATTTT. This gives the protein CSARDPYSGGRFHQPQHF.

The rearrangement links TRBV6-2 or TRBV6-3 to TRBJ2-1; D is possibly TRBD1 (6 bases). The CDR3 runs 12 residues. CDR1 is MNHEY, CDR2 SVGEGT, per germline. V gave up 3 bases and J gave up 13 bases, with 13 bases separating them. In DNA, the CDR3 is TGTGCCAGCAGTTATGCCCTACAGGGCCAGTTCTTC. Amino acids: CASSYALQGQFF.

This clone was seen a handful of times. The rearrangement joins TRBV20-1 to TRBJ2-7; D may be TRBD1 (6 bases). Trimming took 5 bases from V and 4 from J, leaving 21 bases between them. Per the germline V gene, CDR1 is DFQATT and CDR2 is SNEGSKA (reference sequence). The CDR3 consists of 15 residues. CDR3 protein: CSAPNRGGTGYEQYF. The CDR3 coding sequence is TGCAGTGCTCCTAACCGAGGGGGTACAGGATACGAGCAGTACTTC.

In its sample, this clone ranks as medium-sized. The rearrangement links TRBV27 to TRBJ2-1, with D hard to call. CDR1 is MNHEY and CDR2 is SMNVEV in the germline V gene (reference sequence). The CDR3 runs to 14 residues. V was trimmed by 6 bases and J by 5 bases, leaving 14 bases between them. In DNA, the CDR3 is TGTGCCAGCAGCACAACCGACCTCAACAATGAGCAGTTCTTC. Its translation is CASSTTDLNNEQFF.

This clone has a handful of counts. The rearrangement links TRBV5-1 to TRBJ2-7; no firm D call. The J call could be wrong; TRBJ2-4 is a better fit for the DNA end. Per germline, CDR1 SGHRS and CDR2 YFSETQ. The CDR3 spans 15 residues. CDR3 in DNA: TGCGCCAGCAGCTTGGGTGCATTAGCCAAAAACATTCAGTACTTC. Translation: CASSLGALAKNIQYF.